The T cell receptor (beta chain) described here comes from a study of blood T cell repertoires in COVID-19. Germline V gives CDR1 ENHRY, CDR2 SYGVKD. After removal of 0 bases from V and 10 bases from J, the junction contained 7 bases not matched to a gene. This CDR3 spans 16 amino acids. The method was immunoSEQ multiplex PCR; TCRdb's version includes in-frame clones alone and lacks a portion of them. The sample contains some 200,000 clones, about 83% of which appear only once. Sequenced material: peripheral blood. The chain has TRBV10-3 and TRBJ2-3; 13 bases line up with TRBD2. This receptor was obtained from a woman in her twenties or thirties with COVID-19, enrolled during active disease. The CDR3 loop is CAISESWGLAGLAQYF. Written as DNA, the CDR3 is TGTGCCATCAGTGAGTCGTGGGGACTAGCGGGACTAGCGCAGTATTTT.